The 21 T cell receptor beta chains below all came from one sample that was sequenced in a study of shared T cell receptors in the human thymus. The method was immunoSEQ multiplex PCR; TCRdb's version includes in-frame clones alone and lacks a portion of them. The table lists some 700,000 clones, 70% to 90% of them singletons, with more than 0.008% in the top ten. These data are also associated with another study on human thymus T cells.

The specimen was thymocytes. The receptors originated from a girl in the first two years of life with a congenital heart defect.

The chain employs TRBV14 and TRBJ2-1; possible D gene TRBD1, 5 bases. CDR3 length: 15 amino acids. The V end was cut by 3 bases, the J end by 2 bases, with 11 bases between. The germline V gene has CDR1 SGHDN and CDR2 FVKESK. In DNA, the CDR3 is TGTGCCAGCAGCCAGGAAGGGGCCGCCTACAATGAGCAGTTCTTC. Encoded protein: CASSQEGAAYNEQFF.

The chain recombines TRBV14 with TRBJ2-5, with a possible D match to TRBD2 (5 bases). Germline V gene sequence: CDR1 SGHDN, CDR2 FVKESK. CDR3 size: 14 residues. The ends were cut back, 0 bases at V and 3 bases at J, with 8 bases in the middle. The DNA for the CDR3 is TGTGCCAGCAGCCAAGATCCCGGGAAAGAGACCCAGTACTTC. Residues: CASSQDPGKETQYF.

The chain is built from TRBV29-1 and TRBJ2-1; TRBD2 aligns across 15 bases. The CDR3 covers 19 residues. CDR1 and CDR2 (germline): SQVTM, ANQGSEA. After removal of 4 bases from V and 0 bases from J, the junction contained 10 bases not matched to a gene. The CDR3 region has the DNA TGCAGCGTTGGCCGGACTAGCGGGGGGGCCCTTGACTCCTACAATGAGCAGTTCTTC. Translating it yields CSVGRTSGGALDSYNEQFF.

V is TRBV27 and J is TRBJ1-5; TRBD1 aligns across 9 bases. The CDR3 is made up of 20 amino acids. Trimming took 3 bases from V and 4 from J; bases not matched to a gene: 19. Per the germline V gene, CDR1 is MNHEY and CDR2 is SMNVEV (reference sequence). The DNA of the CDR3 is TGTGCCAGCAGTTTCCTCTCCAACCCCCGGGACAGGGTCTTGAATCAGCCCCAGCATTTT. Translated, it gives CASSFLSNPRDRVLNQPQHF.

The chain recombines TRBV5-4 with TRBJ2-3; D is possibly TRBD2 (6 bases). The CDR3 has 12 residues. Deletions cut 7 bases from V and 7 bases from J, with 13 bases between. Germline V gene lookup returns CDR1 SGHNT and CDR2 YYREEE (reference sequence). The CDR3 region is CASRGRGYTQYF. For the CDR3, the DNA is TGTGCCAGCCGGGGCCGGGGGTATACGCAGTATTTT.

This clone was recorded a few times. The V gene is TRBV6-1, the J gene TRBJ1-4; D may be TRBD1 (6 bases). CDR1 and CDR2 (germline): MNHNS, SASEGT. V lost 5 bases to trimming and J lost 8 bases, with 18 bases between them. This CDR3 has 15 amino acids. CDR3: CASSCTGTKGEKLFF. CDR3 nucleotide sequence: TGTGCCAGCAGTTGCACCGGGACAAAAGGGGAAAAACTGTTTTTT.

The V call is TRBV6-6, the J call TRBJ1-2, with 9 bases matching TRBD1. The V segment lost 6 bases and the J segment 12 bases; nucleotides outside the gene matches: 5. Germline V gene data show CDR1 as MNHNY and CDR2 as SVGAGI (reference sequence). This CDR3 has 11 residues. The CDR3 loop is CASSGTGTDTF. For the CDR3, the DNA is TGTGCCAGCAGCGGGACAGGGACTGACACCTTC.

The chain joins TRBV20-1 to TRBJ2-7; tentatively, D is TRBD2 (6 bases). From germline, CDR1 is DFQATT and CDR2 SNEGSKA (reference sequence). Trimming removed 3 bases at V and 7 bases at J, with 10 bases between. The CDR3 is 11 residues long. The CDR3 loop is CSARKGGEQYF. CDR3 DNA: TGCAGTGCTAGGAAGGGAGGAGAGCAGTACTTC.

The gene calls are TRBV14 and TRBJ1-1, with D tentatively TRBD1 (5 bases). The germline CDR1 and CDR2 sequences are SGHDN and FVKESK. The V end lost 6 bases, the J end lost 3 bases, and 8 bases lay between the germline ends. The CDR3 runs to 12 residues. CDR3 in amino acids: CASSWGDTEAFF. The CDR3 nucleotides read TGTGCCAGCAGTTGGGGCGACACTGAAGCTTTCTTT.

In its sample, this clone was seen a few times. The genes are TRBV6-1 and TRBJ2-5; 12 bases agree with TRBD1. The germline V gene encodes CDR1 MNHNS and CDR2 SASEGT. The CDR3 spans 17 residues. Trimming took 0 bases from V and 4 from J; bases not matched to a gene: 6. In nucleotides, the CDR3 is TGTGCCAGCAGTGAAGCGGCAGGGGGACAGGGGGCAGAGACCCAGTACTTC. Encoded protein: CASSEAAGGQGAETQYF.

The V and J genes are TRBV19 and TRBJ2-1, with 8 bases lining up with TRBD2. This CDR3 is built from 14 residues. Losses at the gene ends were 3 bases for V and 9 bases for J; bases not matched to a gene: 7. Germline CDR1 is LNHDA and CDR2 is SQIVND (reference sequence). The CDR3 region has the DNA TGTGCCAGTAGTATGCTGAACGGGGGGGGTGAGCAGTTCTTC. Translation gives CASSMLNGGGEQFF. Based on the CDR3 plus reference TRBV19 and TRBJ2-1, the full variable domain is DGGITQSPKYLFRKEGQNVTLSCEQNLNHDAMYWYRQDPGQGLRLIYYSQIVNDFQKGDIAEGYSVSREKKESFPLTVTSAQKNPTAFYLCASSMLNGGGEQFFGPGTRLTVL.

The chain links TRBV6-5 to TRBJ1-1, with D perhaps matching TRBD1 (5 bases). Trimming left V 6 bases short and J 7 bases short, with 21 bases between. Germline CDR1 MNHEY, CDR2 SVGAGI. There are 15 residues in the CDR3. In DNA form, the CDR3 reads TGTGCCAGCAGACCGAAGGGGAAGGGGCTGGATGAAGCTTTCTTT. Translation gives CASRPKGKGLDEAFF.

The chain is built from TRBV4-1 and TRBJ1-1; no clear D gene. This CDR3 region has 14 residues. CDR1 and CDR2 (germline): MGHRA, YSYEKL. With 2 bases removed from V and 1 base from J, the gap between germline ends came to 8 bases. This CDR3 is CASSQFLGNTEAFF. CDR3 DNA sequence: TGCGCCAGCAGCCAATTCCTAGGGAACACTGAAGCTTTCTTT.

The genes are TRBV10-3 and TRBJ1-1; D remains ambiguous. The germline V gene has CDR1 ENHRY and CDR2 SYGVKD. With 4 bases removed from V and 5 bases from J, the gap between germline ends came to 17 bases. This CDR3 is built from 15 residues. This CDR3 is CAISGIEEVGTEAFF. CDR3 DNA: TGTGCCATCAGTGGAATAGAGGAAGTAGGTACTGAAGCTTTCTTT.

As regards this clone: This same CDR3 is encoded by further DNA sequences in the sample. V gene TRBV6-5 combines with J gene TRBJ1-2; TRBD1 is a possible D gene (5 bases). Germline CDR1 is MNHEY and CDR2 is SVGAGI. The CDR3 covers 13 residues. Trimming removed 3 bases from V and 4 bases from J, with 9 bases in between. CDR3 protein: CASSYQGAYGYTF. The CDR3, as DNA: TGTGCCAGCAGTTATCAAGGGGCCTATGGCTACACCTTC.

This rearrangement joins TRBV28 to TRBJ2-3; D remains unclear. Trimming shortened V by 2 bases and J by 5 bases, and 5 bases separated the two germline ends. Germline CDR1 is MDHEN and CDR2 is SYDVKM. The CDR3 is 12 residues long. The CDR3 DNA sequence: TGTGCCAGCAGTTTAATAGAAGATACGCAGTATTTT. This sequence encodes CASSLIEDTQYF.

The rearrangement joins TRBV15 to TRBJ1-5, with no clear D. The V and J ends lost 0 bases and 0 bases respectively, with 9 bases between them. This CDR3 comprises 16 residues. In germline, CDR1 is LNHNV, CDR2 YYDKDF (reference sequence). In DNA form, the CDR3 reads TGTGCCACCAGCAGAGATCCCCAACATAGCAATCAGCCCCAGCATTTT. Translated: CATSRDPQHSNQPQHF.

The chain carries TRBV11-2 and TRBJ2-3; 8 bases agree with TRBD2. This CDR3 spans 16 amino acids. Trimming cost V 5 bases and J 1 base; bases outside gene matches: 8. Germline CDR1 SGHAT, CDR2 FQNNGV. CDR3 sequence: CASSLTGRGGTDTQYF. The CDR3, as DNA: TGTGCCAGCAGCCTTACGGGGCGGGGGGGCACAGATACGCAGTATTTT.

This chain joins TRBV25-1 and TRBJ1-4; D ambiguous. V was shortened by 3 bases and J by 7 bases, with 3 bases between the two germline ends. The CDR3 loop spans 11 amino acids. Germline CDR1 is MGHDK and CDR2 is SYGVNS. The CDR3 sequence is CASSDIEKLFF. The CDR3 DNA reads TGTGCCAGCAGTGACATTGAAAAACTGTTTTTT.

CDR3 DNA: TGTGCCAGCAGCTCACAGGGGGCACTTAACTATGGCTACACCTTC. Its translation: CASSSQGALNYGYTF. The genes are TRBV7-8 and TRBJ1-2, with 9 bases aligning to TRBD1. Germline V gene sequence: CDR1 SGHVS, CDR2 FQNEAQ. The V and J ends lost 4 bases and 1 base, in that order; junction bases with no gene match: 4. The CDR3 sequence is 15 residues long.

In its sample, this clone was seen once. The V gene is TRBV7-2, the J gene TRBJ1-5, with a weak D call TRBD1 (5 bases). The CDR3 is made up of 15 amino acids. Germline V gene data show CDR1 as SGHTA and CDR2 as FQGNSA. Trimming left V 5 bases short and J 3 bases short, with 14 bases between. CDR3 DNA sequence: TGTGCCAGCAGCCTCCCAGGGCAGACCAATCAGCCCCAGCATTTT. It codes for CASSLPGQTNQPQHF.